The 11 T cell receptor beta chains in this list originate from one sample, sequenced in a study of cytomegalovirus exposure and HLA in healthy donors. Here immunoSEQ multiplex PCR was the method, and the copy in TCRdb shows in-frame clones only, minus some. Among 90,000 to 130,000 clones, around 85% were seen once, and the ten largest hold around 3.1%. Sequenced sample: PBMCs. The receptors shown here come from a woman younger than 30 in good health and CMV-seronegative.

The V call is TRBV6-1, the J call TRBJ1-2; tentative D call: TRBD1 (6 bases). The CDR3 is made up of 13 amino acids. Germline assignment: CDR1 MNHNS and CDR2 SASEGT. V was cut by 10 bases and J by 4 bases, with 16 bases left in between. CDR3 region: CATTLTGLYGYTF. As DNA, the CDR3 is TGTGCCACCACACTGACAGGCCTCTATGGCTACACCTTC.

This chain links TRBV19 with TRBJ1-2; D call uncertain. With 7 bases removed from V and 8 bases from J, the gap between germline ends came to 20 bases. Germline V gene lookup returns CDR1 LNHDA and CDR2 SQIVND (reference sequence). The CDR3 has 14 residues. As DNA, the CDR3 is TGTGCCAGTAAGATGGGAGGAACTGGAAGGGGCTACACCTTC. It encodes CASKMGGTGRGYTF.

The rearrangement joins TRBV19 to TRBJ1-1; D is ambiguous. The CDR3 contains 13 residues. V was cut by 8 bases and J by 2 bases, with 12 bases left in between. Looked up from germline, CDR1 is LNHDA and CDR2 is SQIVND (reference sequence). The CDR3 here is CASSRGGNTEAFF. For the CDR3, the DNA is TGTGCCAGTTCCCGCGGCGGAAACACTGAAGCTTTCTTT.

In this sample, this clone turned up once. V usage is TRBV11-2 and J usage is TRBJ1-1; D gene ambiguous. Germline-derived CDR1 and CDR2 are SGHAT and FQNNGV. V lost 5 bases, J lost 3 bases, and 13 bases lay in between. The CDR3 runs 14 residues. CDR3 sequence (DNA): TGTGCCAGCAGCCCAGCCCCGGGGTACACTGAAGCTTTCTTT. It yields the protein CASSPAPGYTEAFF. Variable domain in full (rest from reference TRBV11-2 and TRBJ1-1): EAGVAQSPRYKIIEKRQSVAFWCNPISGHATLYWYQQILGQGPKLLIQFQNNGVVDDSQLPKDRFSAERLKGVDSTLKIQPAKLEDSAVYLCASSPAPGYTEAFFGQGTRLTVV.

The chain joins TRBV4-1 to TRBJ1-1, with 7 bases lining up with TRBD1. CDR3 size: 17 residues. V lost 1 base and J lost 3; bases outside the gene matches: 11. Germline V lookup: CDR1 MGHRA, CDR2 YSYEKL. CDR3 region: CASSQGRVGQAYTEAFF. For the CDR3, the DNA is TGCGCCAGCAGCCAAGGGAGGGTAGGACAGGCTTACACTGAAGCTTTCTTT.

This clone was recorded a few times. The chain couples TRBV23-1 to TRBJ2-3, with D perhaps matching TRBD1 (5 bases). TRBV23-1 is flagged as an ORF with uncertain function. The CDR3 extends over 18 amino acids. Trimming left V 0 bases short and J 3 bases short, with 19 bases between. The CDR3 loop is CASSQSIISDTATDTQYF. The CDR3 region has the DNA TGCGCCAGCAGTCAATCGATTATCTCGGACACGGCGACAGATACGCAGTATTTT.

CDR3 in amino acids: CASSRQAGGPADTQYF. The CDR3 nucleotides read TGCGCCAGCAGCCGCCAAGCGGGGGGGCCTGCAGATACGCAGTATTTT. The V gene is TRBV4-1, the J gene TRBJ2-3; TRBD2 matches at 10 bases. This CDR3 has 16 amino acids. V gave up 4 bases and J gave up 4 bases; unmatched junction bases: 8. Germline loops: CDR1 MGHRA, CDR2 YSYEKL.

This clone was seen once. V and J are TRBV4-2 and TRBJ1-2; tentative D call: TRBD1 (6 bases). The CDR3 spans 15 residues. Trimming shortened V by 1 base and J by 4 bases, and 13 bases separated the two germline ends. Germline V lookup: CDR1 LGHNA, CDR2 YNFKEQ. In DNA, the CDR3 is TGTGCCAGCAGCCAAGGAATCGGGACACCCTATGGCTACACCTTC. This sequence encodes CASSQGIGTPYGYTF.

The J gene is TRBJ1-6, the V gene TRBV27, with D perhaps matching TRBD1 (6 bases). Germline lookup yields CDR1 MNHEY and CDR2 SMNVEV (reference sequence). There are 15 residues in the CDR3. V was cut by 3 bases and J by 3 bases, with 9 bases left in between. DNA for the CDR3: TGTGCCAGCAGTTTCTGGGACAACTATAATTCACCCCTCCACTTT. Protein: CASSFWDNYNSPLHF.

The CDR3 loop is CASSGLRTGESYEQYF. In DNA form, the CDR3 reads TGTGCCAGCAGTGGCCTAAGGACAGGGGAATCCTACGAGCAGTACTTC. The chain combines TRBV6-6 with TRBJ2-7; 9 positions match TRBD1. Germline V gene lookup returns CDR1 MNHNY and CDR2 SVGAGI (reference sequence). V was clipped by 5 bases and J by 1 base; unmatched bases: 9. CDR3 length: 16 amino acids.

The chain carries TRBV29-1 and TRBJ2-7, with D possibly TRBD1 on 6 matching bases. The CDR3 sequence is 14 residues long. V shed 0 bases and J shed 3 bases, with 12 bases lying between them. CDR1 is SQVTM, CDR2 ANQGSEA, per germline. The CDR3 is CSVEDRDNYYEQYF. The CDR3 region has the DNA TGCAGCGTTGAAGACCGGGACAATTACTACGAGCAGTACTTC.